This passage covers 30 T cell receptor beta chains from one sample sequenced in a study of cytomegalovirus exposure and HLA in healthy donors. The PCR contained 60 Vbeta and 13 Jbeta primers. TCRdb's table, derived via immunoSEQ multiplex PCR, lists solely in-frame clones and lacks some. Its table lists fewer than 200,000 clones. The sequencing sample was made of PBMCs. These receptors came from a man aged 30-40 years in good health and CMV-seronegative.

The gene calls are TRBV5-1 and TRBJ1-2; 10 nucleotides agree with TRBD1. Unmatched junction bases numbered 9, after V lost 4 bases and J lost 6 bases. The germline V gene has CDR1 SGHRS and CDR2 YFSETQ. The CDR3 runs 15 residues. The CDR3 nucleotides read TGCGCCAGCAGCCCCGGACAGGGGGAAAGGGATGGCTACACCTTC. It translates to CASSPGQGERDGYTF. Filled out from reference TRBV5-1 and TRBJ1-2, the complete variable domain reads KAGVTQTPRYLIKTRGQQVTLSCSPISGHRSVSWYQQTPGQGLQFLFEYFSETQRNKGNFPGRFSGRQFSNSRSEMNVSTLELGDSALYLCASSPGQGERDGYTFGSGTRLTVV.

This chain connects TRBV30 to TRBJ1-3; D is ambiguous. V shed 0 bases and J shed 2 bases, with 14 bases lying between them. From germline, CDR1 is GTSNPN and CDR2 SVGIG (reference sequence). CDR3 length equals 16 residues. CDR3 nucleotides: TGTGCCTGGAGTGTACGCTACCTAAACCCTGGAAACACCATATATTTT. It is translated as CAWSVRYLNPGNTIYF.

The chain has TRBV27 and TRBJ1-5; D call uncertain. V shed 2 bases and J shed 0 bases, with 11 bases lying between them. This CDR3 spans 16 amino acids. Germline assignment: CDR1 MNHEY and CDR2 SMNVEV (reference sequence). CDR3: CASSLSSDYSNQPQHF. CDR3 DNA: TGTGCCAGCAGTTTAAGCAGCGACTATAGCAATCAGCCCCAGCATTTT.

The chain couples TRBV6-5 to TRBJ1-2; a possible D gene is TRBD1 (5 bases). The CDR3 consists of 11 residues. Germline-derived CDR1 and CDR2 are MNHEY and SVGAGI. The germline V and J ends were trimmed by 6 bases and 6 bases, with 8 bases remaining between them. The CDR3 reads CASRTGDGYTF. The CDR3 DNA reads TGTGCCAGCAGGACGGGGGATGGCTACACCTTC.

DNA for the CDR3: TGTGCCATCAGTTCACATAACGGGGGGGACTATGGCTACACCTTC. Protein product: CAISSHNGGDYGYTF. V gene TRBV10-3 combines with J gene TRBJ1-2, with a tentative D call TRBD1 (5 bases). Between the trimmed V and J ends, which lost 5 bases and 3 bases, there was a span of 16 bases. Germline V lookup: CDR1 ENHRY, CDR2 SYGVKD. The CDR3 sequence is 15 residues long.

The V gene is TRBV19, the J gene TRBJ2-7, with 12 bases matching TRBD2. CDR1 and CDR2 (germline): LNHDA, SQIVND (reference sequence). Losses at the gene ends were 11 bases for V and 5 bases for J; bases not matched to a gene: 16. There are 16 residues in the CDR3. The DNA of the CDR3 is TGTGCCTCCCGAGGGCTAGCGGGAGGGAAGGCGGACGAGCAGTACTTC. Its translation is CASRGLAGGKADEQYF.

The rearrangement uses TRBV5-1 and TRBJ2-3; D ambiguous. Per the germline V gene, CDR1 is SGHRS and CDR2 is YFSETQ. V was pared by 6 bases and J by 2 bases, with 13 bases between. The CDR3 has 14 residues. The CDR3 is CASNLGETTDTQYF. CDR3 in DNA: TGCGCCAGCAATCTCGGAGAGACCACAGATACGCAGTATTTT. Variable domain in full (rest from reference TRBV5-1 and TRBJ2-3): KAGVTQTPRYLIKTRGQQVTLSCSPISGHRSVSWYQQTPGQGLQFLFEYFSETQRNKGNFPGRFSGRQFSNSRSEMNVSTLELGDSALYLCASNLGETTDTQYFGPGTRLTVL.

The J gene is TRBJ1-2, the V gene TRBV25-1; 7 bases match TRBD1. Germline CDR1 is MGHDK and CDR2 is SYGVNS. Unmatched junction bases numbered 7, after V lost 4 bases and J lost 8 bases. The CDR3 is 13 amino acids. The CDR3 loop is CASSGGGARGYTF. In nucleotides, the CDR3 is TGTGCCAGCAGTGGAGGGGGCGCTCGGGGCTACACCTTC.

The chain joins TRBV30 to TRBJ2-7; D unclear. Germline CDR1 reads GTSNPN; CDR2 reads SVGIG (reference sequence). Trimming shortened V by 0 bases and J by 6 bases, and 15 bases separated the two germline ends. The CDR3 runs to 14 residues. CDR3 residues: CAWSVGVYSGEQYF. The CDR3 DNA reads TGTGCCTGGAGTGTCGGTGTATACAGTGGCGAGCAGTACTTC.

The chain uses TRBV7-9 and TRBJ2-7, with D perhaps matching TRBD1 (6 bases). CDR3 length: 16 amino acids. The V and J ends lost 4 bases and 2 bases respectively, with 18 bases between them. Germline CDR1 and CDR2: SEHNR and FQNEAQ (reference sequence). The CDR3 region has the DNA TGTGCCAGCAGCTCTTATTTCCTAGGGGGACCCTACGAGCAGTACTTC. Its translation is CASSSYFLGGPYEQYF.

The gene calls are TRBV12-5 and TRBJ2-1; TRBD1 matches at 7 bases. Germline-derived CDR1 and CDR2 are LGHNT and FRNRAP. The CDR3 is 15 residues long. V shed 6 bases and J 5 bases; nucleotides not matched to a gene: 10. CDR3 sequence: CASGIAAGGNNEQFF. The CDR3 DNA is TGTGCTAGTGGAATCGCGGCAGGGGGTAACAATGAGCAGTTCTTC.

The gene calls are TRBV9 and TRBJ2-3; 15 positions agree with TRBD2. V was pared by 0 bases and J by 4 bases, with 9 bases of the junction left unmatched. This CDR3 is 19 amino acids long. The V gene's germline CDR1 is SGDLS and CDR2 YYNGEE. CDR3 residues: CASSVEGLAGGIGADTQYF. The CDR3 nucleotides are TGTGCCAGCAGCGTAGAGGGACTAGCGGGAGGCATCGGCGCAGATACGCAGTATTTT. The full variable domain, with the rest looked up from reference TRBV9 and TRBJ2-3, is DSGVTQTPKHLITATGQRVTLRCSPRSGDLSVYWYQQSLDQGLQFLIQYYNGEERAKGNILERFSAQQFPDLHSELNLSSLELGDSALYFCASSVEGLAGGIGADTQYFGPGTRLTVL.

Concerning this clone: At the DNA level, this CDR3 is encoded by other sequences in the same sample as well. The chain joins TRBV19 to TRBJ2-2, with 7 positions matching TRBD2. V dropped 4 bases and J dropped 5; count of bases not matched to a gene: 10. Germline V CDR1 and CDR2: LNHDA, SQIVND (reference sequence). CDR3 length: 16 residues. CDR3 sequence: CASSNLAGVGTGELFF. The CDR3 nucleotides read TGTGCCAGTAGTAATCTGGCGGGAGTGGGGACCGGGGAGCTGTTTTTT.

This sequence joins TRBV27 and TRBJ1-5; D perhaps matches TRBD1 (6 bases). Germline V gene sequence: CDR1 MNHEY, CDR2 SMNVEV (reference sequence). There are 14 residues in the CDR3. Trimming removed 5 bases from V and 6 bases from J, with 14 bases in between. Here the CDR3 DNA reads TGTGCCAGCAGTCGTGGGGGCACAGGTCAGCCCCAGCATTTT. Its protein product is CASSRGGTGQPQHF.

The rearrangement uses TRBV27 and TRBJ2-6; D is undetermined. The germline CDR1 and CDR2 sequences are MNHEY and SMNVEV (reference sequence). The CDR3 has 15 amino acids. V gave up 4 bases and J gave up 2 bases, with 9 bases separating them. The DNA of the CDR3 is TGTGCCAGCAGTTATGAGGCAGCTGGGGCCAACGTCCTGACTTTC. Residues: CASSYEAAGANVLTF.

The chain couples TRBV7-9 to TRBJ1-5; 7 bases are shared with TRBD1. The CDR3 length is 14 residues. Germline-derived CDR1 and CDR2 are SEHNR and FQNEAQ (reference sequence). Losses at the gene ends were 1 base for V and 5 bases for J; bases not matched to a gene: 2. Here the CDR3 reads CASSLGTGYQPQHF. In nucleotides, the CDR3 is TGTGCCAGCAGCTTAGGGACAGGCTATCAGCCCCAGCATTTT.

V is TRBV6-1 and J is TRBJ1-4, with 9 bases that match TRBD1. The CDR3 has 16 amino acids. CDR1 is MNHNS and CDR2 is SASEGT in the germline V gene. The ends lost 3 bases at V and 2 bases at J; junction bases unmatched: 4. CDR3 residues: CASSEGTGRTNEKLFF. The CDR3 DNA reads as TGTGCCAGCAGTGAGGGGACAGGGAGGACTAATGAAAAACTGTTTTTT.

The CDR3 loop reads CASSYSVKKSRGYTF. The CDR3 DNA follows: TGTGCCAGCAGTTACTCCGTTAAGAAGTCTAGGGGCTACACCTTC. The chain is built from TRBV6-5 and TRBJ1-2; D gene ambiguous. The CDR3 totals 15 residues. CDR1 is MNHEY, CDR2 SVGAGI, per germline. The V and J ends lost 0 bases and 8 bases respectively, with 16 bases between them.

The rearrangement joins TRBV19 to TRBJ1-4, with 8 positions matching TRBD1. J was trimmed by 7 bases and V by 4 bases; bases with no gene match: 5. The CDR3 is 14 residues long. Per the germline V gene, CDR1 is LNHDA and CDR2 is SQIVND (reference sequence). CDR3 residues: CASSRTGRVEKLFF. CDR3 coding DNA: TGTGCCAGTAGTAGGACAGGGAGGGTTGAAAAACTGTTTTTT.

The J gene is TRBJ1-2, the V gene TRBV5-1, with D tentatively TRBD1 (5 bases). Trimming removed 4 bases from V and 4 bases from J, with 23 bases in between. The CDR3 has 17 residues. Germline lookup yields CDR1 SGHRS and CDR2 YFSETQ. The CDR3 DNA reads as TGCGCCAGCAGCCCCCATCTTGGCGGGGGGAAGGGCTATGGCTACACCTTC. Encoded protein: CASSPHLGGGKGYGYTF.

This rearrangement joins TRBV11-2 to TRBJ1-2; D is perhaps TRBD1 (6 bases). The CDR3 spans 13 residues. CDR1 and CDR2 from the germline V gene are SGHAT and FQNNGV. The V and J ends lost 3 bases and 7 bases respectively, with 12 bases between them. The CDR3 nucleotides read TGTGCCAGCAGCTTTACAGGGCGGGTTGGCTACACCTTC. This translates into CASSFTGRVGYTF.

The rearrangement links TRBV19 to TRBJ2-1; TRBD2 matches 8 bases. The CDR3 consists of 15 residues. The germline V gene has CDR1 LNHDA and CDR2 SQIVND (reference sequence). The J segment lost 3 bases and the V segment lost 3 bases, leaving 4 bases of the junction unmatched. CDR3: CASSMGRGDYNEQFF. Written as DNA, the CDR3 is TGTGCCAGTAGTATGGGGCGGGGGGACTACAATGAGCAGTTCTTC.

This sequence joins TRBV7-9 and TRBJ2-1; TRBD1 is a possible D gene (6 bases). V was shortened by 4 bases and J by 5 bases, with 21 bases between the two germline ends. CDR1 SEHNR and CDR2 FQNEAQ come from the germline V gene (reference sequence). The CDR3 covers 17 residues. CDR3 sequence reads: CASSSGKQGNFDNEQFF. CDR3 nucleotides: TGTGCCAGCAGCTCCGGGAAACAGGGTAACTTCGACAATGAGCAGTTCTTC.

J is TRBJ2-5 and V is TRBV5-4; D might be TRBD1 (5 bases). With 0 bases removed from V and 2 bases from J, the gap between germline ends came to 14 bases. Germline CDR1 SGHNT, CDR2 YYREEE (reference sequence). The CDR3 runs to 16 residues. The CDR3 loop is CASSLGRQLNQETQYF. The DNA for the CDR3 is TGTGCCAGCAGCTTGGGTAGACAGCTAAATCAAGAGACCCAGTACTTC. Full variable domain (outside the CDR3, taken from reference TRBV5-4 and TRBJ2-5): ETGVTQSPTHLIKTRGQQVTLRCSSQSGHNTVSWYQQALGQGPQFIFQYYREEENGRGNFPPRFSGLQFPNYSSELNVNALELDDSALYLCASSLGRQLNQETQYFGPGTRLLVL.

CDR3 in DNA: TGTGCCAGCAGTTACTCGACCAGGGGGTACGCCGGGGAGCTGTTTTTT. It translates to CASSYSTRGYAGELFF. The chain combines TRBV6-5 with TRBJ2-2, with 7 bases matching TRBD1. CDR1 is MNHEY and CDR2 is SVGAGI in the germline V gene. The V and J ends lost 0 bases and 6 bases, in that order; junction bases with no gene match: 7. The CDR3 runs 16 residues.

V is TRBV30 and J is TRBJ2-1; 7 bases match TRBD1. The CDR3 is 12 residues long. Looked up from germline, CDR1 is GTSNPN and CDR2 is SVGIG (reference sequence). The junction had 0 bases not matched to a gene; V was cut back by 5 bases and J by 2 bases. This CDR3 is CAWDRAYNEQFF. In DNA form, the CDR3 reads TGTGCCTGGGACAGGGCCTACAATGAGCAGTTCTTC.

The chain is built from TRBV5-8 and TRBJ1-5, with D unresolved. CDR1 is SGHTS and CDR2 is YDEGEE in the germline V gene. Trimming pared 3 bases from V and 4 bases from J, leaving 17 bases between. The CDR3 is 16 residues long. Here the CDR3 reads CASSWVVARRNQPQHF. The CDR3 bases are TGTGCCAGCAGCTGGGTGGTGGCCCGGAGGAATCAGCCCCAGCATTTT. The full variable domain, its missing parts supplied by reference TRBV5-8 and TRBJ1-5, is EAGVTQSPTHLIKTRGQQATLRCSPISGHTSVYWYQQALGLGLQFLLWYDEGEERNRGNFPPRFSGRQFPNYSSELNVNALELEDSALYLCASSWVVARRNQPQHFGDGTRLSIL.

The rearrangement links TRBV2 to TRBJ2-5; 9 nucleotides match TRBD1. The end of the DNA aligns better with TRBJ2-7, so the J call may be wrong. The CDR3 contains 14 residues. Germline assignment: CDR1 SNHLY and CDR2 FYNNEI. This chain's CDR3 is CASTGTGRSYEQYF. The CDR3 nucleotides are TGTGCCAGCACTGGGACAGGGAGGAGTTACGAGCAGTACTTC.

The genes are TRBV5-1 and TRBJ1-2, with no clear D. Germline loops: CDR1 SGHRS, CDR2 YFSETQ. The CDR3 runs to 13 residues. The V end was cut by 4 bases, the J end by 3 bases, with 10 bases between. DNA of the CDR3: TGCGCCAGCAGCCACGACGGAGACTATGGCTACACCTTC. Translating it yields CASSHDGDYGYTF.

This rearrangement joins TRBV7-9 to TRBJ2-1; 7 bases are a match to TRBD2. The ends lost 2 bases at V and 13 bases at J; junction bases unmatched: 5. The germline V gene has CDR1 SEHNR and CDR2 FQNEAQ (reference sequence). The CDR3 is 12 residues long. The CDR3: CASSLISGHQFF. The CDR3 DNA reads TGTGCCAGCAGCTTAATTAGCGGGCACCAGTTCTTC.